This T cell receptor beta chain was identified in a study of blood T cell repertoires in COVID-19. Study-wide background: Researchers got acute and convalescent COVID-19 samples from the United States, Italy and Spain. PBMCs, B-cell-depleted T cells, or T cells provided the cDNA or gDNA that made up the material.

The authors' processing: Using reference gene primer amplification, nucleated cell counts were estimated. TCRdb's table, derived via immunoSEQ multiplex PCR, lists solely in-frame clones and lacks some. V and J calls and clone size are given by that table; D and trimming were obtained from the DNA. The sample includes approximately 110,000 clones, 90% to 95% seen only once; the top ten take 2.1%. CDR1 and CDR2 (germline): LGHNA, YNFKEQ. V gave up 4 bases and J gave up 0 bases; unmatched junction bases: 4. The CDR3 sequence is 15 residues long. Seattle patients were enrolled during active infection and followed longitudinally.

This clonotype was obtained from a man aged 50 or older with COVID-19, enrolled during active disease. The V and J genes are TRBV4-2 and TRBJ1-1; 8 bases agree with TRBD1. The sequencing sample was made of peripheral blood. The CDR3 DNA follows: TGTGCCAGCAGCCCGGGGGGACAGGTGAACACTGAAGCTTTCTTT. Amino acids: CASSPGGQVNTEAFF.